What follows are 17 T cell receptor beta chains derived from one specimen sequenced in a study of PD-1 blockade in mismatch repair-deficient tumors. Assay: immunoSEQ multiplex PCR; the TCRdb copy retains only in-frame clones and omits some. The sample lists roughly 79,000 clones; about 82% were seen once. The sample consisted of peripheral blood, taken 44 weeks after starting pembrolizumab. Every receptor here comes from an adult with mismatch repair-deficient cancer.

The chain joins TRBV25-1 to TRBJ2-1; D is unresolved. V lost 3 bases, J lost 6 bases, and 9 bases lay in between. The CDR3 has 13 amino acids. Germline-derived CDR1 and CDR2 are MGHDK and SYGVNS. The CDR3 DNA is TGTGCCAGCAGTGATACCTGGAGCAATGAGCAGTTCTTC. The encoded protein is CASSDTWSNEQFF.

This clone was observed a handful of times. The CDR3 sequence: CASGYANTGELFF. As DNA, the CDR3 is TGTGCCAGCGGATACGCGAACACCGGGGAGCTGTTTTTT. The J gene is TRBJ2-2, the V gene TRBV4-2, with D uncertain. Germline CDR1 and CDR2: LGHNA and YNFKEQ. The ends were cut back, 8 bases at V and 0 bases at J, with 7 bases in the middle. This CDR3 is 13 amino acids long.

The rearrangement links TRBV4-3 to TRBJ1-1, with a weak D call TRBD1 (5 bases). This CDR3 has 16 residues. CDR1 is LGHNA and CDR2 is YSLEER in the germline V gene. Trimming shortened V by 0 bases and J by 0 bases, and 11 bases separated the two germline ends. CDR3 in DNA: TGCGCCAGCAGCCAAGATCCGCAGGGAATGAACACTGAAGCTTTCTTT. Protein sequence: CASSQDPQGMNTEAFF.

The chain is built from TRBV7-8 and TRBJ2-7; 11 nucleotides agree with TRBD2. Germline values: CDR1 SGHVS, CDR2 FQNEAQ. J gave up 7 bases and V 3 bases, and 8 bases lay outside the gene matches. CDR3 length: 15 amino acids. CDR3 nucleotides: TGTGCCAGCAGCTTTAGCGGGAGGGCTCAGGGGGAGCAGTACTTC. Its translation: CASSFSGRAQGEQYF.

Ten or more counts support this clone. The V and J genes are TRBV7-9 and TRBJ2-7, with a weak D call TRBD1 (5 bases). Germline CDR1 reads SEHNR; CDR2 reads FQNEAQ (reference sequence). This CDR3 has 15 residues. Trimming removed 5 bases at V and 2 bases at J, with 16 bases between. The CDR3 coding sequence is TGTGCCAGCAGCGCCCCCCTGACAGCGACCTACGAGCAGTACTTC. The encoded protein is CASSAPLTATYEQYF.

V and J are TRBV5-5 and TRBJ2-3; no clear D gene. Trimming cost V 4 bases and J 5 bases, with 8 bases left between them. Per the germline V gene, CDR1 is SGHKS and CDR2 is YYEKEE (reference sequence). This CDR3 is built from 12 residues. CDR3 sequence (DNA): TGTGCCAGCAGCCGTTGGGTAGATACGCAGTATTTT. Its translation: CASSRWVDTQYF.

This rearrangement joins TRBV15 to TRBJ2-7, with TRBD1 matching over 7 bases. Trimming at V came to 4 bases and at J to 3 bases, leaving 9 bases not matched to a gene. Germline CDR1 and CDR2: LNHNV and YYDKDF (reference sequence). The CDR3 runs 15 residues. CDR3 in amino acids: CATSIAPGQNYEQYF. DNA of the CDR3: TGTGCCACCAGCATTGCACCGGGACAGAACTACGAGCAGTACTTC.

This rearrangement joins TRBV2 to TRBJ2-6; D might be TRBD1 or TRBD2, each matching 6 bases. The V gene's germline CDR1 is SNHLY and CDR2 FYNNEI. The CDR3 extends over 16 amino acids. Trimming removed 4 bases at V and 2 bases at J, with 12 bases between. CDR3 loop: CASSGFRGAGANVLTF. CDR3 sequence (DNA): TGTGCCAGCAGTGGGTTTAGGGGGGCTGGGGCCAACGTCCTGACTTTC.

This clone has only one observation. This sequence joins TRBV9 and TRBJ1-1; 7 bases fit TRBD1. Trimming cost V 4 bases and J 2 bases; bases outside gene matches: 8. CDR1 is SGDLS, CDR2 YYNGEE, per germline. The CDR3 has 15 residues. This chain's CDR3 is CASSSPRGLNTEAFF. CDR3 sequence (DNA): TGTGCCAGCAGCTCCCCAAGGGGGCTTAACACTGAAGCTTTCTTT.

The gene calls are TRBV7-8 and TRBJ2-5; D is unresolved. The CDR3 spans 19 residues. Germline V gene sequence: CDR1 SGHVS, CDR2 FQNEAQ. Trimming removed 4 bases from V and 2 bases from J, with 26 bases in between. The CDR3 DNA reads TGTGCCAGCAGCTCAGCGTCCTGGGCAAGCAGAATGTCTCAAGAGACCCAGTACTTC. This sequence encodes CASSSASWASRMSQETQYF. The whole variable domain, remainder taken from reference TRBV7-8 and TRBJ2-5, is GAGVSQSPRYKVAKRGQDVALRCDPISGHVSLFWYQQALGQGPEFLTYFQNEAQLDKSGLPSDRFFAERPEGSVSTLKIQRTQQEDSAVYLCASSSASWASRMSQETQYFGPGTRLLVL.

This rearrangement joins TRBV6-5 to TRBJ2-7; TRBD1 might be the D (6 bases). Deletions cut 10 bases from V and 3 bases from J, with 10 bases between. This CDR3 region has 11 residues. CDR1 is MNHEY, CDR2 SVGAGI, per germline. In DNA, the CDR3 is TGTGCCACCAGGGGTGTCTACGAGCAGTACTTC. The encoded protein is CATRGVYEQYF.

The rearrangement links TRBV7-2 to TRBJ2-3; unclear D gene. The CDR3 is 15 residues long. Germline V gene sequence: CDR1 SGHTA, CDR2 FQGNSA. Deletions cut 4 bases from V and 0 bases from J, with 11 bases between. The CDR3 sequence is CASSYDGTSTDTQYF. CDR3 sequence (DNA): TGTGCCAGCAGCTATGACGGAACTAGCACAGATACGCAGTATTTT.

The genes are TRBV30 and TRBJ1-1; D perhaps matches TRBD1 (6 bases). V was shortened by 2 bases and J by 6 bases, with 16 bases between the two germline ends. The germline CDR1 and CDR2 sequences are GTSNPN and SVGIG (reference sequence). The CDR3 contains 14 residues. CDR3 bases: TGTGCCTGGAGTCTACAAGGGGGAGCCCCTGAAGCTTTCTTT. It translates to CAWSLQGGAPEAFF.

The chain recombines TRBV11-2 with TRBJ1-5; D unclear. Trimming took 1 base from V and 11 from J, leaving 12 bases between them. The CDR3 consists of 13 residues. CDR1 is SGHAT and CDR2 is FQNNGV in the germline V gene. The CDR3 reads CASSLGPSWTQHF. In DNA form, the CDR3 reads TGTGCCAGCAGCTTAGGTCCCTCCTGGACCCAGCATTTT.

The rearrangement links TRBV27 to TRBJ2-1; D not resolved. This CDR3 is 17 amino acids long. V was shortened by 0 bases and J by 8 bases, with 20 bases between the two germline ends. The germline CDR1 and CDR2 sequences are MNHEY and SMNVEV (reference sequence). The chain's CDR3 is CASSLSIGLAKFDEQFF. The CDR3 nucleotides are TGTGCCAGCAGTTTATCGATCGGCCTGGCTAAATTTGATGAGCAGTTCTTC.

The rearrangement uses TRBV19 and TRBJ2-5; D assignment may be TRBD1 or TRBD2 (5 bases each). The CDR3 has 15 amino acids. V was pared by 5 bases and J by 5 bases, with 18 bases between. Germline CDR1 reads LNHDA; CDR2 reads SQIVND (reference sequence). The CDR3 region has the DNA TGTGCCAGTAGTGTGTCCCGGGGCTCGGTTGAGACCCAGTACTTC. Protein product: CASSVSRGSVETQYF.

V usage is TRBV6-6 and J usage is TRBJ2-7; 9 nucleotides match TRBD2. Germline V gene sequence: CDR1 MNHNY, CDR2 SVGAGI (reference sequence). The CDR3 runs 16 residues. The V and J ends lost 0 bases and 5 bases, in that order; junction bases with no gene match: 8. The CDR3 is CASSYSGLAGFDEQYF. CDR3 coding DNA: TGTGCCAGCAGTTACTCGGGCCTAGCGGGGTTCGACGAGCAGTACTTC.